Below are 26 T cell receptor beta chains sequenced from a single sample in a study of cytomegalovirus exposure and HLA in healthy donors. PCR amplification relied on 60 Vbeta primers (plus 13 Jbeta primers). Repertoires were generated with immunoSEQ multiplex PCR, while TCRdb's copy carries only in-frame clones and drops some. The repertoire holds about 94,000 clones, over 60% seen once, with 3% to 5% in the top ten. The sequenced sample consisted of PBMCs. The receptor set was obtained from a young man in good health and CMV-seronegative.

The sample holds a few counts of this clone. The chain combines TRBV7-9 with TRBJ2-1, with 10 bases aligning to TRBD1. There are 15 residues in the CDR3. Germline V gives CDR1 SEHNR, CDR2 FQNEAQ (reference sequence). V shed 3 bases and J 8 bases; nucleotides not matched to a gene: 7. This CDR3 reads CASSFGTGVFHEQFF. In nucleotides, the CDR3 is TGTGCCAGCAGCTTCGGGACAGGGGTCTTCCATGAGCAGTTCTTC.

Notes on this clone: The junction shows a germline mismatch at one end, possibly a read error. The chain carries TRBV6-5 and TRBJ2-1, with 7 bases that match TRBD2. Germline V gene sequence: CDR1 MNHEY, CDR2 SVGAGI. CDR3 size: 15 residues. CDR3 sequence (DNA): TGTGCCAGCAGTGACTCTGCGGGGGATTACAATGAGCAGTTCTTC. This encodes CASSDSAGDYNEQFF.

The chain couples TRBV28 to TRBJ2-7; 7 bases fit TRBD2. The germline CDR1 and CDR2 sequences are MDHEN and SYDVKM. The CDR3 covers 15 residues. V was clipped by 4 bases and J by 6 bases; unmatched bases: 12. This chain's CDR3 is CASSSPGVRGVEQYF. In nucleotides, the CDR3 is TGTGCCAGCAGTTCCCCAGGAGTTCGGGGGGTCGAGCAGTACTTC.

The V and J genes are TRBV12-5 and TRBJ2-5; TRBD1 might be the D (6 bases). The CDR3 sequence is 13 residues long. V dropped 6 bases and J dropped 4 bases, with 12 bases sitting between them. Germline CDR1 and CDR2: LGHNT and FRNRAP. CDR3 region: CASGTGGAETQYF. The CDR3 region has the DNA TGTGCTAGTGGGACAGGTGGGGCAGAGACCCAGTACTTC.

This clone was observed a single time. The V gene is TRBV27, the J gene TRBJ1-5, with 9 bases aligning to TRBD1. Unmatched junction bases numbered 4, after V lost 9 bases and J lost 7 bases. The germline CDR1 and CDR2 sequences are MNHEY and SMNVEV (reference sequence). The length of the CDR3 is 12 residues. CDR3 nucleotides: TGTGCCAGTCAAACAGGGGGCCAGCCCCAGCATTTT. As protein: CASQTGGQPQHF.

This chain uses TRBV7-2 with TRBJ2-7; 9 nucleotides agree with TRBD2. Losses at the gene ends were 1 base for V and 1 base for J; bases not matched to a gene: 2. This CDR3 has 15 residues. The germline CDR1 and CDR2 sequences are SGHTA and FQGNSA. The CDR3 reads CASSLVTSGSYEQYF. The DNA for the CDR3 is TGTGCCAGCAGCTTAGTAACTAGCGGGTCCTACGAGCAGTACTTC.

To note about this clone: Other DNA sequences in the same sample also yield this CDR3. V is TRBV19 and J is TRBJ2-5; 10 bases fit TRBD2. Germline CDR1 LNHDA, CDR2 SQIVND (reference sequence). Germline trimming cut 3 bases from V and 2 bases from J; bases unmatched to any gene: 3. The CDR3 has 15 residues. DNA of the CDR3: TGTGCCAGTAGTATCCCAGCGGGGGGGCAAGAGACCCAGTACTTC. Protein: CASSIPAGGQETQYF.

V and J are TRBV5-1 and TRBJ2-7; 8 nucleotides agree with TRBD1. Germline V gene lookup returns CDR1 SGHRS and CDR2 YFSETQ. The CDR3 spans 14 residues. The trim removed 2 bases at V and 6 bases at J, leaving 7 bases unmatched. For the CDR3, the DNA is TGCGCCAGCAGCTTTTGGCAGGGGGCAGGCGAGCAGTACTTC. It yields the protein CASSFWQGAGEQYF.

The chain carries TRBV28 and TRBJ1-5, with D tentatively TRBD1 (5 bases). Germline V gene data show CDR1 as MDHEN and CDR2 as SYDVKM. The CDR3 contains 13 residues. The ends were cut back, 7 bases at V and 5 bases at J, with 12 bases in the middle. The CDR3 DNA reads TGTGCCAGCACCGCAGGACACCATCAGCCCCAGCATTTT. It specifies CASTAGHHQPQHF.

A single count supports this clone. The gene calls are TRBV28 and TRBJ2-7; D might be TRBD2 (7 bases). The CDR3 totals 13 residues. Germline CDR1 and CDR2: MDHEN and SYDVKM. Trimming left V 7 bases short and J 2 bases short, with 12 bases between. DNA for the CDR3: TGTGCCAGCACACGGGGGGCCACCTACGAGCAGTACTTC. This translates into CASTRGATYEQYF. Complete variable domain (other parts from reference TRBV28 and TRBJ2-7): DVKVTQSSRYLVKRTGEKVFLECVQDMDHENMFWYRQDPGLGLRLIYFSYDVKMKEKGDIPEGYSVSREKKERFSLILESASTNQTSMYLCASTRGATYEQYFGPGTRLTVT.

This chain joins TRBV9 and TRBJ1-1; the D is unclear. V dropped 3 bases and J dropped 1 base, with 10 bases sitting between them. Germline CDR1 is SGDLS and CDR2 is YYNGEE. The CDR3 runs to 14 residues. CDR3 DNA sequence: TGTGCCAGCAGCGGAACCGGTAGGAACACTGAAGCTTTCTTT. Protein sequence: CASSGTGRNTEAFF.

The chain has TRBV11-3 and TRBJ2-3; D ambiguous. Gene TRBJ1-5 matches the end of the DNA better, so the J call may be wrong. This CDR3 is built from 13 residues. Germline lookup yields CDR1 SGHNT and CDR2 YENEEA. Here the CDR3 DNA reads TGTGCCAGCAATGAGGGAACCACAGATACGCAGCATTTT. This encodes CASNEGTTDTQHF.

The rearrangement uses TRBV2 and TRBJ2-1; the match to TRBD2 covers 9 bases. CDR3 length: 15 amino acids. The germline V gene has CDR1 SNHLY and CDR2 FYNNEI. Losses at the gene ends were 7 bases for V and 7 bases for J; bases not matched to a gene: 11. As DNA, the CDR3 is TGTGCCAGCATCCCAGCTAGCGGGGAACGTAATGAGCAGTTCTTC. Encoded protein: CASIPASGERNEQFF.

This chain links TRBV7-2 with TRBJ2-2, with no clear D. V was clipped by 5 bases and J by 6 bases, with 10 bases between them. Germline CDR1 is SGHTA and CDR2 is FQGNSA. The CDR3 spans 13 residues. CDR3 DNA sequence: TGTGCCAGCAGCCCTGAGCTCCCCGGGGAGCTGTTTTTT. This sequence encodes CASSPELPGELFF.

The chain has TRBV5-1 and TRBJ2-3, with a tentative D call TRBD1 (5 bases). The CDR3 spans 15 residues. The V gene lost 4 bases and the J gene lost 2 bases, with 14 bases spanning the gap. CDR1 is SGHRS, CDR2 YFSETQ, per germline. CDR3 DNA sequence: TGCGCCAGCAGCGGGGCAGGTCCAGCCACAGATACGCAGTATTTT. This translates into CASSGAGPATDTQYF.

The V gene is TRBV2, the J gene TRBJ2-3; 9 bases are shared with TRBD1. The CDR3 loop spans 14 amino acids. V dropped 7 bases and J dropped 2; count of bases not matched to a gene: 4. CDR1 and CDR2 from the germline V gene are SNHLY and FYNNEI. CDR3 amino acids: CASKGDRVTDTQYF. The CDR3 DNA reads as TGTGCCAGCAAGGGGGACAGGGTCACAGATACGCAGTATTTT.

The J gene is TRBJ1-3, the V gene TRBV19; D gene uncertain. Germline assignment: CDR1 LNHDA and CDR2 SQIVND (reference sequence). This CDR3 has 15 residues. Trimming shortened V by 1 base and J by 0 bases, and 7 bases separated the two germline ends. CDR3 nucleotides: TGTGCCAGTAGTATAGGACATCTCTCTGGAAACACCATATATTTT. This sequence encodes CASSIGHLSGNTIYF.

The CDR3 protein is CASSLTGTGGQETQYF. In nucleotides, the CDR3 is TGTGCCAGCAGTTTGACCGGGACAGGGGGCCAAGAGACCCAGTACTTC. V is TRBV27 and J is TRBJ2-5; TRBD1 aligns across 11 bases. This CDR3 has 16 residues. V shed 3 bases and J 1 base; nucleotides not matched to a gene: 4. Germline V CDR1 and CDR2: MNHEY, SMNVEV (reference sequence).

V usage is TRBV4-3 and J usage is TRBJ2-3; 10 bases are a match to TRBD2. CDR1 is LGHNA and CDR2 is YSLEER in the germline V gene. The V and J ends lost 4 bases and 4 bases, in that order; junction bases with no gene match: 11. This CDR3 contains 17 residues. Here the CDR3 reads CASSRSPGTSVADTQYF. The CDR3 DNA is TGCGCCAGCAGCCGCTCTCCCGGGACTAGCGTCGCAGATACGCAGTATTTT.

The V and J genes are TRBV10-1 and TRBJ2-3, with TRBD2 matching over 7 bases. This CDR3 spans 17 amino acids. V lost 7 bases, J lost 4 bases, and 17 bases stayed unmatched. Germline V lookup: CDR1 WNHNN, CDR2 SYGVQD (reference sequence). DNA for the CDR3: TGCGCCAGCACCGCCCTGGGAGGGCCCTACAACGCAGATACGCAGTATTTT. Protein sequence: CASTALGGPYNADTQYF.

The rearrangement joins TRBV9 to TRBJ1-1; no reliable D call. The germline gives CDR1 SGDLS, CDR2 YYNGEE. The CDR3 covers 13 residues. V gave up 0 bases and J gave up 6 bases, with 9 bases separating them. The CDR3 protein is CASSVDGEAEAFF. The CDR3 nucleotides read TGTGCCAGCAGCGTAGATGGGGAGGCTGAAGCTTTCTTT.

This chain links TRBV19 with TRBJ1-5, with TRBD1 identical over 8 bases. Losses at the gene ends were 7 bases for V and 1 base for J; bases not matched to a gene: 6. Germline values: CDR1 LNHDA, CDR2 SQIVND (reference sequence). The length of the CDR3 is 15 residues. The CDR3 bases are TGTGCCAGTAAACAGGGGGTTTGGAGCAATCAGCCCCAGCATTTT. It yields the protein CASKQGVWSNQPQHF.

This clone has just a few counts. This rearrangement joins TRBV4-1 to TRBJ2-7; maybe TRBD2 (6 bases). Germline values: CDR1 MGHRA, CDR2 YSYEKL. This CDR3 has 13 residues. V gave up 6 bases and J gave up 3 bases, with 12 bases separating them. The CDR3 DNA sequence: TGCGCCAGCAGTGGGGGGAGGAACTACGAGCAGTACTTC. As protein: CASSGGRNYEQYF.

This clone was detected a few times. The chain couples TRBV5-4 to TRBJ2-3, with 9 bases fitting TRBD2. This CDR3 comprises 18 residues. Trimming took 0 bases from V and 2 from J; bases not matched to a gene: 10. The V gene's germline CDR1 is SGHNT and CDR2 YYREEE (reference sequence). The CDR3 bases are TGTGCCAGCAGCTTGGACTTTGGGCGGGGGGGAGACACAGATACGCAGTATTTT. Its protein is CASSLDFGRGGDTDTQYF.

This clone appeared a single time. The chain is built from TRBV28 and TRBJ2-7, with 8 bases that match TRBD1. The CDR3 consists of 13 residues. The V gene's germline CDR1 is MDHEN and CDR2 SYDVKM. Trimming cost V 9 bases and J 4 bases; bases outside gene matches: 8. In DNA form, the CDR3 reads TGTGCCAGTCGACAGGGGCCGCGGTACGAGCAGTACTTC. This encodes CASRQGPRYEQYF. The complete variable domain, with remaining parts taken from reference TRBV28 and TRBJ2-7, reads DVKVTQSSRYLVKRTGEKVFLECVQDMDHENMFWYRQDPGLGLRLIYFSYDVKMKEKGDIPEGYSVSREKKERFSLILESASTNQTSMYLCASRQGPRYEQYFGPGTRLTVT.

The chain couples TRBV20-1 to TRBJ1-2; no definite D call. The CDR3 sequence is 11 residues long. Trimming pared 5 bases from V and 3 bases from J, leaving 7 bases between. The V gene's germline CDR1 is DFQATT and CDR2 SNEGSKA (reference sequence). In DNA, the CDR3 is TGCAGTGCTGAGGCTTACTATGGCTACACCTTC. This translates into CSAEAYYGYTF.